This TCR beta chain was obtained from a study of T cells in Graves' hyperthyroidism and ophthalmopathy (dated by TCRdb to the late 2010s). In the study overall: TCR V-J signatures able to tell the groups apart were searched for in a discovery cohort of 90 to 100 patients, of whom more than 40 had Graves' ophthalmopathy and about 60 had stable Graves' hyperthyroidism. Whether ophthalmopathy could be predicted prospectively was tested in an independent validation cohort made up of 18 hyperthyroidism patients plus 17 patients who later progressed to ophthalmopathy. The roughly 100 discovery patients were randomly divided into training and test sets at a 7:3 ratio. In six Graves' hyperthyroidism patients, the study also compared T-cell repertoires from thyroid tissue with T-cell repertoires from blood. After sampling, hyperthyroidism patients received methimazole starting at 30 mg daily, and ophthalmopathy patients received high-dose intravenous methylprednisolone. According to the paper, TCR Vbeta CDR3 sequencing was carried out on 135 peripheral blood samples, which came from around 43 ophthalmopathy, approximately 72 hyperthyroidism and approximately 17 progressor patients.

The study at large found these results: Most expanded thyroid clonotypes (frequency above 0.001) were also detected in blood, a finding suggesting that blood repertoires may reflect thyroid immune responses. Ophthalmopathy was separated from stable hyperthyroidism by a 13 V-J signature model, with about 88% sensitivity and around 81% specificity obtained in cross-validation and 80%/75% obtained in testing. During validation, the model predicted progression to ophthalmopathy a median of approximately 7 months ahead of onset, with more than 55% sensitivity and 72% to 85% specificity. No statistical method was used to set the sample size in advance, and investigators knew the group allocation.

This clonotype was counted only a few times. Its specific antigen is unknown. No base quality information exists; no much larger clone differs at one position. The germline V gene (reference sequence) specifies LNHDA as CDR1 and SQIVND as CDR2. The CDR3 holds 13 amino acids from the cysteine to the phenylalanine. Only the CDR3 DNA is retained, 39 bases long and in frame from the first base. V is reduced by 8 bases and J by 1 base, leaving a spacing of 11 bases between them. Stable Graves' hyperthyroidism was defined as the absence of progression to ophthalmopathy over 18 months of follow-up. Hyperthyroidism patients were aged 18 to 65 years and newly diagnosed, with disease duration of less than 2 months. Any patient with an uncontrolled infection, another autoimmune disease, pregnancy or lactation was excluded. Diagnoses relied on clinical symptoms, serum thyroxine and TRAb, thyroid ultrasound and orbital computed tomography. Total RNA was extracted with Trizol reagent, and quality was checked on an Agilent 2100 Bioanalyzer.

The TCR beta CDR3 regions were amplified from RNA transcripts. A first-round RT-PCR of the TCR CDR3 used the HTBI primer set with the Qiagen OneStep RT-PCR kit. Libraries were constructed in a second round of multiplex PCR, after which size selection and purification were carried out. Sequencing of the libraries was done on an Illumina HiSeq2000 using paired-end 100 bp reads. As for how the authors treated the data: SOAPnuke was used to process the raw data, with reads discarded if the reads contained adapters or uncalled bases, had a mean Phred below 15, or lacked an exact constant-primer or identifier match. High-quality paired reads were merged using COPE v1.2.5, and each unique nucleotide sequence was defined as a clonotype. MiTCR v1.1 was used to align clonotypes to the IMGT TRBV, TRBD and TRBJ reference segments. The analysis was restricted to V-J combinations with a frequency above 0.0001, which together covered 99.2% of the repertoires. The TCS score was defined as F50 (clonal expansion) divided by E x V (chaos), with BLOSUM62-based TCRdist calculated between CDR3 peptides within each V-J. Welch's t-statistics and random forest reduced roughly 540 V-J features to 13, which were used in a naive Bayes classifier (R e1071). Using fastp trimming at Q25 and MiXCR clonotype assembly, TCRdb reanalyzed the public sequencing data and kept in-frame beta chains. Identical CDR3 protein sequences are pooled into one entry, listed with their most common genes and DNA. The V and J calls and clone size come from TCRdb's table, not from the authors' own analysis. The sample table contains hundreds of thousands of distinct CDR3 sequences; only one count was recorded for under 60% of them. In total, the top ten clones hold 8% to 8.5% of the sample.

Rearrangement joined TRBV19 to TRBJ1-2, with a weak D call of TRBD1 (6 bases match). The sample was peripheral blood or thyroid tissue (not recorded which). This receptor was obtained from a woman aged 18-35 years with Graves' hyperthyroidism. Donor details come from another sample of the same person, matched by shared clones. In nucleotide form, the sequence is TGTGCCAGTGGGGGCCCCTTTAACTATGGCTACACCTTC. This is translated as CASGGPFNYGYTF.